This T cell receptor beta chain originates from a study of blood T cell repertoires in COVID-19. The assay was immunoSEQ multiplex PCR, and TCRdb's table has in-frame clones only and misses some. The table has 9,500 to 15,000 clones, around nine tenths seen once. This CDR3 comprises 16 residues. Germline V gene data show CDR1 as MGHDK and CDR2 as SYGVNS. V gave up 3 bases and J gave up 0 bases; unmatched junction bases: 6. The rearrangement uses TRBV25-1 and TRBJ2-3; 7 bases fit TRBD1. The clonotype was recovered from a man between 65 and 85 years old with active COVID-19. The sequenced sample consisted of peripheral blood. The CDR3 coding sequence is TGTGCCAGCAGTGATACCCGGGACAGTAGCACAGATACGCAGTATTTT. Amino acids: CASSDTRDSSTDTQYF.